Below, 8 T cell receptor beta chains from the same sample are listed, as sequenced in a study of T cells after yellow fever vaccination. TCRdb processed the 5' RACE reads anew with MiXCR; each CDR3 protein has one entry. The sample carries 350,000 to 450,000 distinct CDR3 sequences, approximately 5.7% recorded once. The sequenced sample was PBMCs, obtained 5 days after the yellow fever booster vaccination. These TCRs come from a man aged 30 to 45 who received the YFV17D yellow fever vaccine.

V is TRBV20-1 and J is TRBJ1-6; tentative D call: TRBD1 (5 bases). Trimming removed 3 bases at V and 5 bases at J, with 11 bases between. The length of the CDR3 is 14 residues. Germline V gives CDR1 DFQATT, CDR2 SNEGSKA (reference sequence). CDR3 bases: TGCAGTGCTAGTTTGGGACGGAATAATTCACCCCTCCACTTT. Its protein product is CSASLGRNNSPLHF.

This chain connects TRBV18 to TRBJ2-1; 8 bases line up with TRBD1. The CDR3 spans 15 residues. The germline V gene has CDR1 KGHSH and CDR2 LQKENI. Trimming took 0 bases from V and 3 from J; bases not matched to a gene: 1. Here the CDR3 DNA reads TGTGCCAGCTCACCACCGGACAGGGACTACAATGAGCAGTTCTTC. It encodes CASSPPDRDYNEQFF.

At least ten counts were recorded for this clonotype. The J gene is TRBJ2-3, the V gene TRBV7-2, with D perhaps TRBD1 or TRBD2 (5 bases each). Germline V gives CDR1 SGHTA, CDR2 FQGNSA. V lost 0 bases to trimming and J lost 4 bases, with 17 bases between them. The CDR3 totals 17 residues. The CDR3 region is CASSLAETARGADTQYF. CDR3 sequence (DNA): TGTGCCAGCAGCTTAGCGGAAACAGCCCGAGGGGCAGATACGCAGTATTTT.

In this sample, this clonotype turned up many times. The CDR3 is CAWSPGGEQYF. CDR3 sequence (DNA): TGTGCCTGGAGTCCGGGGGGAGAGCAGTACTTC. The chain is built from TRBV30 and TRBJ2-7, with 7 bases fitting TRBD2. V lost 2 bases to trimming and J lost 7 bases; unmatched junction nucleotides: 2. CDR3 size: 11 residues. Per germline, CDR1 GTSNPN and CDR2 SVGIG (reference sequence).

This clonotype was observed many times. The chain couples TRBV12-3 or TRBV12-4 to TRBJ2-5; weak D call: TRBD2 (5 bases). V was shortened by 1 base and J by 5 bases, with 14 bases between the two germline ends. CDR3 length equals 15 residues. The CDR3 DNA follows: TGTGCCAGCAGTTTAGATGGGGTAGCGCGGGAGACCCAGTACTTC. This translates into CASSLDGVARETQYF.

This clonotype was seen at least ten times. The V and J genes are TRBV14 and TRBJ1-2; 7 bases agree with TRBD1. With V trimmed by 5 bases and J by 4 bases, 1 base remained unmatched. The CDR3 runs 12 residues. Per the germline V gene, CDR1 is SGHDN and CDR2 is FVKESK. The chain's CDR3 is CASSRDSYGYTF. CDR3 nucleotides: TGTGCCAGCAGCAGGGACAGCTATGGCTACACCTTC.

In its sample, this clonotype was seen a few times. The chain combines TRBV20-1 with TRBJ1-5; TRBD1 agrees at 8 bases. Germline V CDR1 and CDR2: DFQATT, SNEGSKA (reference sequence). CDR3 size: 15 residues. J gave up 4 bases and V 6 bases, and 11 bases lay outside the gene matches. Here the CDR3 DNA reads TGCAGTGCCTCACCGCAGGGGGCGGGGAATCAGCCCCAGCATTTT. It encodes CSASPQGAGNQPQHF.

The V gene is TRBV7-6, the J gene TRBJ2-7, with D possibly TRBD1 on 6 matching bases. The CDR3 extends over 14 amino acids. Between the trimmed V and J ends, which lost 5 bases and 1 base, there was a span of 12 bases. The germline gives CDR1 SGHVS, CDR2 FNYEAQ. CDR3 loop: CASSPPGHSYEQYF. The CDR3 DNA follows: TGTGCCAGCAGCCCTCCGGGACATTCCTACGAGCAGTACTTC. Looking up the rest from reference TRBV7-6 and TRBJ2-7 gives the full variable domain: GAGVSQSPRYKVTKRGQDVALRCDPISGHVSLYWYRQALGQGPEFLTYFNYEAQQDKSGLPNDRFSAERPEGSISTLTIQRTEQRDSAMYRCASSPPGHSYEQYFGPGTRLTVT.